Below are 16 T cell receptor beta chains sequenced from a single sample in a study of blood T cells in healthy people across ages (dated by TCRdb to between 2014 and 2017). Library preparation was by 5' RACE. Sequencer: Illumina HiSeq 2500. A second PCR of roughly 7 to 12 cycles was run with a J-beta primer mix and a sample-barcoded 5' primer. TCRdb's own reprocessing of the public reads used fastp at Q25 and MiXCR and kept productive beta chains. Entries are consolidated by CDR3 protein sequence, retaining the most common genes and DNA. The sample records roughly 1.5 million distinct CDR3 sequences, roughly 43% of which are singletons. 4% of the sample belongs to the ten largest clones. Sequenced: blood. All receptors derive from a young woman in good health.

The table lists this clonotype with many counts. J is TRBJ2-1 and V is TRBV5-1, with D unresolved. With 5 bases removed from V and 6 bases from J, the gap between germline ends came to 6 bases. This CDR3 contains 11 residues. Germline lookup yields CDR1 SGHRS and CDR2 YFSETQ. The CDR3 protein is CASRAGNEQFF. In DNA form, the CDR3 reads TGCGCCAGCAGGGCTGGCAATGAGCAGTTCTTC.

This clonotype was seen more than once but under ten times. The genes are TRBV6-5 and TRBJ1-2, with D possibly being TRBD1 (5 bases). Trimming stripped 2 bases from V and 4 bases from J, with 17 bases between. The CDR3 extends over 16 amino acids. Germline V CDR1 and CDR2: MNHEY, SVGAGI. The DNA for the CDR3 is TGTGCCAGCAGTTACATCAGAGGGGAACTTGGCTATGGCTACACCTTC. Translated, it gives CASSYIRGELGYGYTF.

The chain links TRBV28 to TRBJ2-7; the D is unclear. Germline-derived CDR1 and CDR2 are MDHEN and SYDVKM. The V end was cut by 7 bases, the J end by 1 base, with 14 bases between. The CDR3 loop spans 14 amino acids. CDR3: CASTDTPLSYEQYF. The DNA for the CDR3 is TGTGCCAGCACCGACACCCCTCTGTCCTACGAGCAGTACTTC. Full variable domain (outside the CDR3, taken from reference TRBV28 and TRBJ2-7): DVKVTQSSRYLVKRTGEKVFLECVQDMDHENMFWYRQDPGLGLRLIYFSYDVKMKEKGDIPEGYSVSREKKERFSLILESASTNQTSMYLCASTDTPLSYEQYFGPGTRLTVT.

This rearrangement joins TRBV29-1 to TRBJ1-1; possible D gene TRBD1, 5 bases. The CDR3 spans 12 residues. In germline, CDR1 is SQVTM, CDR2 ANQGSEA. Trimming removed 5 bases at V and 5 bases at J, with 12 bases between. Here the CDR3 reads CSVKVWGTEAFF. The CDR3 bases are TGCAGCGTTAAAGTTTGGGGGACTGAAGCTTTCTTT. The full variable domain, rest sourced from reference TRBV29-1 and TRBJ1-1, is SAVISQKPSRDICQRGTSLTIQCQVDSQVTMMFWYRQQPGQSLTLIATANQGSEATYESGFVIDKFPISRPNLTFSTLTVSNMSPEDSSIYLCSVKVWGTEAFFGQGTRLTVV.

The V call is TRBV10-3, the J call TRBJ2-5; 7 positions agree with TRBD1. The closer fit of TRBJ2-7 to the DNA end suggests the J call may be wrong. CDR3 size: 13 residues. Germline V CDR1 and CDR2: ENHRY, SYGVKD. CDR3 in DNA: TGTGCCATCAGTCAGGGGGAATGGTACGAGCAGTACTTC. Protein: CAISQGEWYEQYF.

This clonotype showed up just a few times. The rearrangement links TRBV25-1 to TRBJ1-1; the match to TRBD1 covers 7 bases. With V trimmed by 5 bases and J by 5 bases, 14 bases remained unmatched. Germline assignment: CDR1 MGHDK and CDR2 SYGVNS. This CDR3 comprises 16 residues. The CDR3 DNA is TGTGCCAGCAGTTCATACAGGGGAGAACAGATGACTGAAGCTTTCTTT. Protein: CASSSYRGEQMTEAFF.

This clonotype was picked up a small number of times. This sequence joins TRBV9 and TRBJ1-2; tentative D call: TRBD1 (5 bases). The germline V gene encodes CDR1 SGDLS and CDR2 YYNGEE. There are 15 residues in the CDR3. With 0 bases removed from V and 6 bases from J, the gap between germline ends came to 15 bases. The CDR3 here is CASSVVGQGTNGYTF. DNA for the CDR3: TGTGCCAGCAGCGTAGTAGGTCAGGGAACTAATGGCTACACCTTC.

The genes are TRBV6-4 and TRBJ2-7; D remains unclear. V was trimmed by 7 bases and J by 3 bases, leaving 10 bases between them. The CDR3 has 12 amino acids. The V gene's germline CDR1 is MRHNA and CDR2 SNTAGT. The CDR3 sequence is CASKQRFYEQYF. The CDR3 coding sequence is TGTGCCAGCAAGCAACGGTTCTACGAGCAGTACTTC.

This clonotype was detected a few times. The chain employs TRBV12-3 or TRBV12-4 and TRBJ2-4; no definite D call. V was clipped by 5 bases and J by 9 bases, with 14 bases between them. The CDR3 length is 13 residues. The CDR3 DNA is TGTGCCAGCAGTCCTCAAGCAGAAGCCATTCAGTACTTC. Its translation is CASSPQAEAIQYF.

The chain employs TRBV24-1 and TRBJ2-4; 10 nucleotides line up with TRBD1. With V trimmed by 5 bases and J by 1 base, 4 bases remained unmatched. The CDR3 is 16 amino acids. The germline V gene has CDR1 KGHDR and CDR2 SFDVKD. This chain's CDR3 is CATSAPGQGAKNIQYF. As DNA, the CDR3 is TGTGCCACCAGTGCACCGGGACAGGGGGCCAAAAACATTCAGTACTTC.

The chain combines TRBV6-1 with TRBJ2-7; TRBD1 matches at 9 bases. V gave up 6 bases and J gave up 5 bases; unmatched junction bases: 8. This CDR3 has 14 amino acids. Germline CDR1 is MNHNS and CDR2 is SASEGT. The CDR3 region has the DNA TGTGCCAGCAGGTCTGGGACAGGGATCAACGAGCAGTACTTC. This encodes CASRSGTGINEQYF.

CDR3 protein: CASSERRGTQPQHF. CDR3 nucleotide sequence: TGTGCCAGCAGTGAAAGGCGAGGGACCCAGCCCCAGCATTTT. The V call is TRBV6-1, the J call TRBJ1-5; D perhaps matches TRBD1 (5 bases). Deletions cut 2 bases from V and 7 bases from J, with 12 bases between. From germline, CDR1 is MNHNS and CDR2 SASEGT. CDR3 length equals 14 residues.

This clonotype was seen many times. This chain links TRBV4-1 with TRBJ2-7; 11 bases match TRBD2. The CDR3 loop spans 16 amino acids. The germline CDR1 and CDR2 sequences are MGHRA and YSYEKL. J was trimmed by 1 base and V by 0 bases; bases with no gene match: 2. CDR3 in amino acids: CASSQETSGASYEQYF. The CDR3 nucleotides are TGCGCCAGCAGCCAAGAGACTAGCGGGGCGTCCTACGAGCAGTACTTC.

V is TRBV29-1 and J is TRBJ2-1, with D perhaps TRBD1 (6 bases). CDR1 and CDR2 (germline): SQVTM, ANQGSEA. V lost 7 bases, J lost 5 bases, and 18 bases lay in between. The CDR3 is made up of 14 amino acids. CDR3 protein: CSENSLDRNNEQFF. The DNA for the CDR3 is TGCAGCGAAAACTCACTGGACAGAAACAATGAGCAGTTCTTC.

The rearrangement joins TRBV27 to TRBJ1-1; the D is unclear. The CDR3 loop spans 13 amino acids. The V end lost 8 bases, the J end lost 6 bases, and 16 bases lay between the germline ends. Looked up from germline, CDR1 is MNHEY and CDR2 is SMNVEV (reference sequence). CDR3 protein: CASAPITLAEAFF. DNA of the CDR3: TGTGCCAGCGCCCCGATTACACTAGCTGAAGCTTTCTTT.

The V gene is TRBV9, the J gene TRBJ2-2, with D perhaps given as TRBD1 or TRBD2 (5 bases each). The V end lost 0 bases, the J end lost 0 bases, and 9 bases lay between the germline ends. The germline V gene encodes CDR1 SGDLS and CDR2 YYNGEE. CDR3 length: 16 amino acids. This chain's CDR3 is CASSVGGAPNTGELFF. CDR3 DNA: TGTGCCAGCAGCGTAGGAGGGGCGCCGAACACCGGGGAGCTGTTTTTT.